This TCR beta chain was found in a study of CD8+CD57+ T cells in acquired aplastic anemia. The table lists this clonotype with a few counts. Likely a read error: the CDR3 ends without its conserved phenylalanine or tryptophan. No DNA is shown, since the ends of the CDR3 on it are uncertain; the CDR3 is the one TCRdb lists. By flow cytometry, patients selected for sequencing had shown an expansion of CD8+CD57+ cells. Blood came from patients not yet given any therapy. CDR3 and TCR beta VDJ profiling relied on genomic DNA as the template. TCRdb reprocessed the reads via MiXCR and lists one record per CDR3 protein. This table has hundreds of thousands of distinct CDR3 sequences, approximately 50% appearing once. The CDR3 spans 8 residues, counting both ends.

This sequence was found in a human donor with aplastic anemia. The rearrangement uses TRBV12-3 or TRBV12-4 and TRBJ1-4; whether TRBD1, the table's D call, matches the DNA was not checked. The specimen sequenced was sorted CD4+, CD8+, or CD8+CD57+ T cells (not recorded which) from PBMCs. CDR3 loop: CAGWDKWY.